Presented here are 9 T cell receptor beta chains from one specimen sequenced in a study of cytomegalovirus exposure and HLA in healthy donors. Primers included in the PCR were 60 Vbeta and 13 Jbeta primers. Using immunoSEQ multiplex PCR, the repertoire was profiled, and TCRdb retains in-frame clones only, with some absent. The sample consists of some 150,000 clones, roughly 80% of them appearing once. Sequencing was carried out using PBMCs. Receptors were obtained from a woman aged 40 to 50 in good health and CMV-seropositive.

The chain is built from TRBV21-1 and TRBJ1-5. TRBV21-1 is a recognized pseudogene. The CDR3 consists of 16 residues. CDR3 bases: TGTGCCAGCAGCAAAGCTAGACCCGCGGGCAATCAGCCCCAGCATTTT. Amino acid sequence: CASSKARPAGNQPQHF.

This clone was picked up a small number of times. The chain links TRBV19 to TRBJ1-1, with a possible D match to TRBD1 (6 bases). The germline V and J ends were trimmed by 6 bases and 7 bases, with 24 bases remaining between them. Germline assignment: CDR1 LNHDA and CDR2 SQIVND (reference sequence). The CDR3 is made up of 16 amino acids. The CDR3 DNA follows: TGTGCCAGTAGATCTAAACCAGGGGCGAATGGGAATGAAGCTTTCTTT. It yields the protein CASRSKPGANGNEAFF.

This clone has just a few counts. The chain links TRBV28 to TRBJ2-1; a possible D gene is TRBD2 (7 bases). Between the trimmed V and J ends, which lost 6 bases and 10 bases, there was a span of 19 bases. This CDR3 contains 14 residues. Per germline, CDR1 MDHEN and CDR2 SYDVKM. The CDR3 nucleotides are TGTGCCAGCAGCCCTGCGGGGGCCTATCCCGAGCAGTTCTTC. It yields the protein CASSPAGAYPEQFF.

V and J are TRBV5-1 and TRBJ2-1; unclear D gene. The V and J ends lost 0 bases and 6 bases respectively, with 7 bases between them. The CDR3 is 13 amino acids. Germline-derived CDR1 and CDR2 are SGHRS and YFSETQ. CDR3: CASSLAWSNEQFF. The CDR3, as DNA: TGCGCCAGCAGCTTGGCCTGGAGCAATGAGCAGTTCTTC.

This clone has just a few counts. CDR3 amino acids: CASSGTSGGAEQYF. The CDR3 DNA is TGTGCCAGTAGCGGGACTAGCGGGGGGGCCGAGCAGTACTTC. This chain joins TRBV19 and TRBJ2-7; 16 bases are shared with TRBD2. Germline-derived CDR1 and CDR2 are LNHDA and SQIVND (reference sequence). The CDR3 consists of 14 residues. With 6 bases clipped from V and 6 bases from J, the junction kept 2 bases outside the gene matches.

The chain combines TRBV9 with TRBJ1-1; the D gene is possibly TRBD1 (5 bases). V lost 4 bases and J lost 7, with 20 bases in between. Germline CDR1 is SGDLS and CDR2 is YYNGEE. The CDR3 runs to 15 residues. The CDR3 DNA reads TGTGCCAGCAGCCCCCCGCCCAGGCAGGGTCTTGAAGCTTTCTTT. Residues: CASSPPPRQGLEAFF.

The CDR3 sequence: CASSGPTGSYEKLFF. The DNA of the CDR3 is TGTGCCAGTAGTGGACCGACAGGGTCTTATGAAAAACTGTTTTTT. J is TRBJ1-4 and V is TRBV19, with 7 bases aligning to TRBD1. The germline gives CDR1 LNHDA, CDR2 SQIVND (reference sequence). The CDR3 spans 15 residues. V shed 5 bases and J 6 bases; nucleotides not matched to a gene: 9.

This sequence joins TRBV29-1 and TRBJ1-2; 9 positions match TRBD1. CDR1 is SQVTM, CDR2 ANQGSEA, per germline. The CDR3 contains 13 residues. Unmatched junction bases numbered 5, after V lost 3 bases and J lost 6 bases. The CDR3 DNA reads as TGCAGCGTTGAGAGGGACAGGGACCATGGCTACACCTTC. It encodes CSVERDRDHGYTF.

The chain couples TRBV7-8 to TRBJ2-3, with 10 bases that match TRBD2. From germline, CDR1 is SGHVS and CDR2 FQNEAQ. Trimming took 1 base from V and 4 from J; bases not matched to a gene: 11. The length of the CDR3 is 18 residues. The CDR3 sequence: CASSLESLSSGRADTQYF. DNA of the CDR3: TGTGCCAGCAGCTTAGAAAGCTTGTCTAGCGGGAGAGCAGATACGCAGTATTTT.